This T cell receptor beta chain was sequenced during a study of shared clonotypes between healthy human individuals. The table came from immunoSEQ multiplex PCR; TCRdb's copy has only in-frame clones and leaves some out. Among 2 million or so clones listed, 90% to 95% were seen once. V was shortened by 1 base and J by 11 bases, with 11 bases between the two germline ends. CDR1 and CDR2 from the germline V gene are SGHAT and FQDESV (reference sequence). The CDR3 runs 12 residues. The TCR originated in a man aged 18 to 30 in good health. Sequenced input: naive CD4+ T cells sorted from blood. Subset defined: CD45RA+ positively selected. This chain uses TRBV11-1 with TRBJ1-1; D remains unclear. The CDR3 sequence: CASSLVAAGAFF. As DNA, the CDR3 is TGTGCCAGCAGCTTAGTGGCGGCGGGGGCTTTCTTT. The full variable domain, in which reference TRBV11-1 and TRBJ1-1 provide the parts outside the CDR3, is EAEVAQSPRYKITEKSQAVAFWCDPISGHATLYWYRQILGQGPELLVQFQDESVVDDSQLPKDRFSAERLKGVDSTLKIQPAELGDSAMYLCASSLVAAGAFFGQGTRLTVV.